The T cell receptor beta chain under discussion was sequenced for a study of T cells after yellow fever vaccination (dated by TCRdb to about 2019). For the wider study: The SMART-Seq v4 Ultra Low Input RNA kit was used to prepare libraries from fractions with low cell numbers. Two healthy male donors, one aged 18 to 30 and one aged 30 to 39 years, made up the cohort. Blood was collected at multiple timepoints before and after primary and secondary immunization, and bulk PBMC replicates and cell subsets were isolated. To follow T-cell clones before and after both primary and booster YFV17D yellow fever vaccination, bulk TCR alpha and beta repertoires underwent longitudinal sequencing.

Overall study outcomes, separate from this receptor: The study included only two donors, which limits how far the findings can be generalized. Computational filtering was required because FACS-sorted repertoires could contain abundant contaminating clonotypes from the bulk population. Most clones expanded after primary vaccination were re-detected after the booster (96% of CD4 and more than 70% of CD8), suggesting broad memory maintenance. A small share of clonotypes occurred in both CD4 and CD8 compartments, likely arising from convergent recombination. Compared with the primary T-cell response, the secondary T-cell response was weaker but faster, peaking on day 5 rather than day 15.

TCR cDNA was synthesized by 5'RACE template switching, which introduced a universal primer site and unique molecular identifiers. cDNA synthesis was primed from both the TCR alpha and TCR beta constant segments. Library amplification used two PCR steps, and the second PCR step added sample barcodes and sequencing adapters. Sequencing of the libraries was done on either Illumina HiSeq 2500 (2x100 bp) or NovaSeq (2x150 bp). Concerning the study's data processing: Demultiplexing of reads and collapsing into UMI consensus sequences were performed with MIGEC, and V(D)J alignment was carried out with MiXCR. Clonotypes responding to the vaccine were identified with edgeR on replicate PBMC samples, with the criteria of FDR below 0.01 and a log2 fold change above 5 up to day 15. Each bulk clonotype was labeled CD4 or CD8 based on which sequenced repertoire, CD4 or CD8, contained the clonotype at higher abundance. TCRdb redid the processing of the public reads, applying fastp at Q25 and MiXCR, and retained in-frame beta chains. Each CDR3 protein appears once, grouped with its most common genes and DNA. For this entry, the V and J calls and clone size follow TCRdb and not the study's own pipeline. Present in this sample are about 210,000 distinct CDR3 sequences, 6.7% of which were seen just once. The top ten clonotypes cover around 1% of the sample.

Taken with the paper, the label for treatment or condition translates to: live attenuated yellow fever vaccine strain. PBMCs were isolated from peripheral blood using a standard Ficoll-Paque protocol. Dynabeads CD4 and CD8 positive selection kits were used to isolate the CD4 and CD8 T-cell fractions. RNA was extracted with TriZol from bulk PBMCs, CD4 and CD8 fractions, and dextramer-positive and dextramer-negative fractions. The germline V gene sets CDR1 to MNHNS and CDR2 to SASEGT. The CDR3 holds 14 amino acids from the cysteine to the phenylalanine. The read is trimmed to its CDR3 DNA, 42 bases read in frame from base 1. V and J lose 7 bases and 9 bases, and a span of 22 bases separates them. Only a few counts were recorded for this clonotype. Its antigen remains unidentified. One base away there is no much larger clone; base qualities are not given.

Sequencing used CD4+ T cells sorted from PBMCs, obtained on the day of the yellow fever booster vaccination. This clonotype was sampled from a man between 25 and 39 years old who received the YFV17D yellow fever vaccine. The chain is assembled from TRBV6-1 and TRBJ2-7; a tentative D match to TRBD2 spans 5 bases. The CDR3 reads CASTQGSVPEGQYF. At the DNA level, the sequence is TGTGCCAGCACCCAAGGATCTGTCCCCGAGGGGCAGTACTTC.